A single sample gave rise to the 5 T cell receptor beta chains below, sequenced in a study of blood T cells in healthy people across ages. The second PCR ran roughly 6 to 12 cycles with a sample-barcoded 5' primer and J-beta primers. Each CDR3 protein gets one entry after TCRdb re-called the 5' RACE reads with MiXCR. The sample includes about 2 million distinct CDR3 sequences, around half of them seen just once. Sequenced sample: blood. Every receptor here comes from a woman aged 40 to 49 in good health.

This chain connects TRBV20-1 to TRBJ2-4; tentative D call: TRBD1 (5 bases). Trimming removed 3 bases at V and 12 bases at J, with 21 bases between. The CDR3 is 14 residues long. Germline V lookup: CDR1 DFQATT, CDR2 SNEGSKA (reference sequence). The CDR3 nucleotides read TGCAGTGCTAGCAACGAACCTCGGACAACCGGTCAGTACTTC. Translation: CSASNEPRTTGQYF.

The chain combines TRBV6-5 with TRBJ2-1; TRBD1 matches at 12 bases. Trimming took 4 bases from V and 9 from J; bases not matched to a gene: 10. The CDR3 has 16 residues. Germline V CDR1 and CDR2: MNHEY, SVGAGI. The CDR3 bases are TGTGCCAGCAGTTCCGGGACAGGGGGCCGACAGGGTGAGCAGTTCTTC. As protein: CASSSGTGGRQGEQFF.

This chain links TRBV19 with TRBJ2-6, with D unresolved. V lost 0 bases and J lost 2, with 11 bases in between. CDR3 length: 17 residues. Germline V gives CDR1 LNHDA, CDR2 SQIVND (reference sequence). DNA for the CDR3: TGTGCCAGTAGTATAGAGGGTAGGAGCGCTGGGGCCAACGTCCTGACTTTC. It specifies CASSIEGRSAGANVLTF.

V and J are TRBV5-1 and TRBJ2-4, with D perhaps being TRBD1 or TRBD2 (5 bases each). The J call may be wrong; the DNA end is better matched by TRBJ2-5. Germline-derived CDR1 and CDR2 are SGHRS and YFSETQ. CDR3 size: 15 residues. The CDR3 reads CASSRPGPEKETQYF. The CDR3 DNA follows: TGCGCCAGCAGTAGACCGGGACCCGAAAAAGAGACCCAGTACTTC.

The rearrangement joins TRBV9 to TRBJ2-5, with no clear D. Germline values: CDR1 SGDLS, CDR2 YYNGEE. Trimming shortened V by 3 bases and J by 2 bases, and 5 bases separated the two germline ends. This CDR3 is built from 12 residues. CDR3 sequence: CASSDVQETQYF. Here the CDR3 DNA reads TGTGCCAGCAGCGACGTTCAAGAGACCCAGTACTTC. Supplemented by reference TRBV9 and TRBJ2-5, the full variable domain reads DSGVTQTPKHLITATGQRVTLRCSPRSGDLSVYWYQQSLDQGLQFLIQYYNGEERAKGNILERFSAQQFPDLHSELNLSSLELGDSALYFCASSDVQETQYFGPGTRLLVL.